These 7 T cell receptor beta chains share one sample of origin, sequenced in a study of PD-1 blockade in classical Hodgkin lymphoma. The data were produced by immunoSEQ multiplex PCR, yet TCRdb's version contains in-frame clones alone and is incomplete. The sample has about 75,000 clones; about 93% are singletons. Every one of the patients relapsed after autologous stem cell transplantation (brentuximab vedotin exposure was variable). Source: peripheral blood mononuclear cells (PBMCs), taken at baseline. Receptor source: a human donor with classical Hodgkin lymphoma.

The rearrangement joins TRBV29-1 to TRBJ2-7, with TRBD2 identical over 8 bases. The V and J ends lost 6 bases and 6 bases, in that order; junction bases with no gene match: 10. The CDR3 is 13 amino acids. In germline, CDR1 is SQVTM, CDR2 ANQGSEA. As DNA, the CDR3 is TGCAGCGTCCATGCGGGGACTAGGGGCGAGCAGTACTTC. It is translated as CSVHAGTRGEQYF.

This clone was recorded only once. The V call is TRBV6-5, the J call TRBJ1-3, with no clear D. The CDR3 contains 13 residues. Trimming took off 6 bases at V and 2 bases at J, with 8 bases between the two ends. Germline CDR1 reads MNHEY; CDR2 reads SVGAGI. The CDR3 protein is CASRHRAGNTIYF. The CDR3 region has the DNA TGTGCCAGCAGACATCGGGCTGGAAACACCATATATTTT.

The V call is TRBV28, the J call TRBJ2-3; a possible D gene is TRBD2 (5 bases). V gave up 6 bases and J gave up 4 bases, with 23 bases separating them. This CDR3 has 17 residues. Germline CDR1 MDHEN, CDR2 SYDVKM. CDR3 sequence (DNA): TGTGCCAGCAGATTTCGGATGGCCCCAATGAGGGCAGATACGCAGTATTTT. Protein sequence: CASRFRMAPMRADTQYF.

The chain couples TRBV9 to TRBJ2-1, with unresolved D. Trimming removed 1 base at V and 9 bases at J, with 14 bases between. Looked up from germline, CDR1 is SGDLS and CDR2 is YYNGEE. The CDR3 has 14 residues. The CDR3 DNA follows: TGTGCCAGCAGCGTAAAGGTCGGGCCGGGTGAGCAGTTCTTC. This translates into CASSVKVGPGEQFF.

The chain links TRBV14 to TRBJ2-7; 9 positions match TRBD2. Germline-derived CDR1 and CDR2 are SGHDN and FVKESK. With 1 base clipped from V and 2 bases from J, the junction kept 12 bases outside the gene matches. The CDR3 sequence is 18 residues long. The CDR3 loop is CASSQVGDSGSSAYEQYF. CDR3 bases: TGTGCCAGCAGCCAAGTCGGAGATAGCGGGAGTAGCGCCTACGAGCAGTACTTC.

This clone was detected only once. The chain uses TRBV10-3 and TRBJ1-1, with a weak D call TRBD1 (6 bases). Germline CDR1 ENHRY, CDR2 SYGVKD. Between the trimmed V and J ends, which lost 10 bases and 1 base, there was a span of 16 bases. The CDR3 contains 14 residues. The CDR3 DNA sequence: TGTGCCACCAAGGGGGGATCCACGAACACTGAAGCTTTCTTT. As protein: CATKGGSTNTEAFF.

This chain joins TRBV27 and TRBJ1-2; D unresolved. CDR1 is MNHEY, CDR2 SMNVEV, per germline (reference sequence). This CDR3 is built from 16 residues. Trimming pared 4 bases from V and 3 bases from J, leaving 18 bases between. The CDR3 DNA reads TGTGCCAGCAGTTCAGGCGGTCTTCCCGATCACTATGGCTACACCTTC. Protein sequence: CASSSGGLPDHYGYTF.